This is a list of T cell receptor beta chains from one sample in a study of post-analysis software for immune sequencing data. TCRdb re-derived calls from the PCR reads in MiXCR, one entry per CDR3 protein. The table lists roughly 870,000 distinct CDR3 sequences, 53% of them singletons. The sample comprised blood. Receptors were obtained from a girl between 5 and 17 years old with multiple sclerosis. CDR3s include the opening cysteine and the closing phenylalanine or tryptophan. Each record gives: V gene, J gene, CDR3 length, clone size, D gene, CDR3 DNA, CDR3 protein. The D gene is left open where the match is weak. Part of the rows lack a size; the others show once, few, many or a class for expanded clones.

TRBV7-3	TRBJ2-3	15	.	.	TGTGCCAGCAGCTCAGGGGACCCATCCACAGATACGCAGTATTTT	CASSSGDPSTDTQYF
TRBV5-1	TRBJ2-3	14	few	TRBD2	TGCGCCAGCAGCTCTACTAGCGTTCCAGATACGCAGTATTTT	CASSSTSVPDTQYF
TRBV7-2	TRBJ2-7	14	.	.	TGTGCCAGCAGCTTAGATCTAGGGTACTACGAGCAGTACTTC	CASSLDLGYYEQYF
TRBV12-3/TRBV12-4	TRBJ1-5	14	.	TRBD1	TGTGCCAGCAGGGGGACAGGGGAGAATCAGCCCCAGCATTTT	CASRGTGENQPQHF
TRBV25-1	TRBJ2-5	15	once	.	TGTGCCAGCAGCGAAACCGGGACAAACACGAGGACCCAGTACTTC	CASSETGTNTRTQYF
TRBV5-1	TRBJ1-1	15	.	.	TGCGCCAGCAGCACTACCCCCGGACAGAACACTGAAGCTTTCTTT	CASSTTPGQNTEAFF
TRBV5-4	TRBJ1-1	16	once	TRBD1	TGTGCCAGCAGCTTGGGAGGTCCGGGACAGGGCCTTGAAGCTTTCTTT	CASSLGGPGQGLEAFF
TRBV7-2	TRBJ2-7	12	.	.	TGTGCCGGCAGTTTTACAGGTTCCGAGCAGTACTTC	CAGSFTGSEQYF
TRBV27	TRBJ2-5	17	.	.	TGTGCCAGCAGTTTATTTCCCACAGGGGGGGGACAAGAGACCCAGTACTTC	CASSLFPTGGGQETQYF
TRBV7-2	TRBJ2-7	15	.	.	TGTGCCAGCAGCTTAGGGCTTGGGTTTGACTACGAGCAGTACTTC	CASSLGLGFDYEQYF
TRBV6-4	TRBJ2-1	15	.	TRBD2	TGTGCCAGCAGTGAAGCGGGAGCGGTCTACAATGAGCAGTTCTTC	CASSEAGAVYNEQFF
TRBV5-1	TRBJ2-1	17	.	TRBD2	TGCGCCAGCAGCCTCTCGTTGGCTAGCGGGGGCCCCCGTGAGCAGTTCTTC	CASSLSLASGGPREQFF
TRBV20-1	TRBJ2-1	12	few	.	TGCAGTTCTTCGCCCTTATACAATGAGCAGTTCTTC	CSSSPLYNEQFF
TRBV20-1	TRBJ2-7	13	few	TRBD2	TGCAGTGCCTTCTTCGGGACTAGCTACGAGCAGTACTTC	CSAFFGTSYEQYF
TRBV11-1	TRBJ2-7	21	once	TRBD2	TGTGCCAGCAGCCACCCGTTATCCGGGACTAGCGGGATATTAAAGACCTACGAGCAGTACTTC	CASSHPLSGTSGILKTYEQYF
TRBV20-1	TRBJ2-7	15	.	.	TGCAGTGCTAGAGATGATAGTCTATATCCCTACGAGCAGTACTTC	CSARDDSLYPYEQYF
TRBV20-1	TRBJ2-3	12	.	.	TGCAGTGCTAGAGTACTCTCAGATACGCAGTATTTT	CSARVLSDTQYF
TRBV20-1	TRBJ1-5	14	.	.	TGCAGTGCTAGAGATTCAGGGAGCAATCAGCCCCAGCATTTT	CSARDSGSNQPQHF
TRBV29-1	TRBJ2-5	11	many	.	TGCAGCGCCGTGGGCAGAGAGACCCAGTACTTC	CSAVGRETQYF
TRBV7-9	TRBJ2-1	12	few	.	TGTGCCAGCAGCTTAGAACTCTATGAGCAGTTCTTC	CASSLELYEQFF
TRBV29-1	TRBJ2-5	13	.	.	TGCAGCGTTGGTATGCCCGTCCAAGAGACCCAGTACTTC	CSVGMPVQETQYF
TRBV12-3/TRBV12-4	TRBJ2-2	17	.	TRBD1	TGTGCCAGCAGTTTTAGCCCCGGGACAGGGGTCACCGGGGAGCTGTTTTTT	CASSFSPGTGVTGELFF
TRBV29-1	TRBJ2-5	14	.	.	TGCAGCGCTGTGGGAGCCGGGACGGAAGAGACCCAGTACTTC	CSAVGAGTEETQYF
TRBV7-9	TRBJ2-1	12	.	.	TGTGCCCCAGAACAGCTACCAAATGAGCAGTTCTTC	CAPEQLPNEQFF
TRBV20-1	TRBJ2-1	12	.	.	TGCAGTGCCACCCAGGGTCTCAATGAGCAGTTCTTC	CSATQGLNEQFF
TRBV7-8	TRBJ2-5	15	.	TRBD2	TGTGCCAGCAGCTTAGTGGGGGGGGTCAGAGAGACCCAGTACTTC	CASSLVGGVRETQYF
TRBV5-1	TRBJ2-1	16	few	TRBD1	TGCGCCAGCAGCCCCGGACAGGGGGCTATTTACAATGAGCAGTTCTTC	CASSPGQGAIYNEQFF
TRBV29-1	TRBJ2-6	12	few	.	TGCAGCGTTGGGTATGAGGCCAACGTCCTGACTTTC	CSVGYEANVLTF
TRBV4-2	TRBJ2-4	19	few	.	TGTGCCAGCAGCCAAGGCCAAGGGGCGACTACCAACTCGAAAAACATTCAGTACTTC	CASSQGQGATTNSKNIQYF
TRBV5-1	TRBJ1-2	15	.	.	TGCGCCAGCAGCCGGGGTCAGCGAGGGTTTAGCGGCTACACCTTC	CASSRGQRGFSGYTF
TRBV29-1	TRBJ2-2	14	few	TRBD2	TGCAGCGTTGTGCTAGCGGGGTCGGTCGGGGAGCTGTTTTTT	CSVVLAGSVGELFF
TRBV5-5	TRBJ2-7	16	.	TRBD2	TGTGCCAGCAGCTTCCCCCTAGCGGGGGGTACCTACGAGCAGTACTTC	CASSFPLAGGTYEQYF
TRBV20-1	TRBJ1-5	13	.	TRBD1	TGCAGTGCCAAGACAGGGGTAAGGCAGCCCCAGCATTTT	CSAKTGVRQPQHF
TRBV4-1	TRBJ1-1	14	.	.	TGCGCCACTTCCATAGACAGTTTAGGAAGTGAAGCTTTCTTT	CATSIDSLGSEAFF
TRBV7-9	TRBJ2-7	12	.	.	TGTGCCCTTTCGTGGGTAGCCGACGAGCAGTACTTC	CALSWVADEQYF
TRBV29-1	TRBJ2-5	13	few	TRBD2	TGCAGCGTTGTGACTAGCGGGTCGGAGACCCAGTACTTC	CSVVTSGSETQYF
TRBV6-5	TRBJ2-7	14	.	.	TGTGCCAGCAGTTACGATCGGGGCCGATACGAGCAGTACTTC	CASSYDRGRYEQYF
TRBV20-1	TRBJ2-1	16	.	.	TGCAGTTTCATGCGCCAAAGGGGGATTCAGTACAATGAGCAGTTCTTC	CSFMRQRGIQYNEQFF
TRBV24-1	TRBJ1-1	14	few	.	TGTGCCACCCGAGACTTGCGGGGGGACACTGAAGCTTTCTTT	CATRDLRGDTEAFF
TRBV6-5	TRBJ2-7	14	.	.	TGTGCCAGCAGCACTGGGAGGAAAGCCTACGAGCAGTACTTC	CASSTGRKAYEQYF
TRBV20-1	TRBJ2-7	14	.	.	TGCAGTGCAACCCCCCCTAGAGGTGTCTACGAGCAGTACTTC	CSATPPRGVYEQYF
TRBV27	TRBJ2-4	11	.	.	TGTGCCAGCAGTTCATTAAACATTCAGTACTTC	CASSSLNIQYF
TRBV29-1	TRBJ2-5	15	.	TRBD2	TGCAGCGTTGATAACGCTAGCGGAGGAAAAGAGACCCAGTACTTC	CSVDNASGGKETQYF
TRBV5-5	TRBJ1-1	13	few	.	TGTGCCAGCAGTCCGGCGACGAACACTGAAGCTTTCTTT	CASSPATNTEAFF
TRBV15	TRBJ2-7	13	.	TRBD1	TGTGCCACCAGCGCGGGACAGGCCTACGAGCAGTACTTC	CATSAGQAYEQYF
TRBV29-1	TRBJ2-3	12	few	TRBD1	TGCAGCGTCCGGACAGGGAGAGATACGCAGTATTTT	CSVRTGRDTQYF